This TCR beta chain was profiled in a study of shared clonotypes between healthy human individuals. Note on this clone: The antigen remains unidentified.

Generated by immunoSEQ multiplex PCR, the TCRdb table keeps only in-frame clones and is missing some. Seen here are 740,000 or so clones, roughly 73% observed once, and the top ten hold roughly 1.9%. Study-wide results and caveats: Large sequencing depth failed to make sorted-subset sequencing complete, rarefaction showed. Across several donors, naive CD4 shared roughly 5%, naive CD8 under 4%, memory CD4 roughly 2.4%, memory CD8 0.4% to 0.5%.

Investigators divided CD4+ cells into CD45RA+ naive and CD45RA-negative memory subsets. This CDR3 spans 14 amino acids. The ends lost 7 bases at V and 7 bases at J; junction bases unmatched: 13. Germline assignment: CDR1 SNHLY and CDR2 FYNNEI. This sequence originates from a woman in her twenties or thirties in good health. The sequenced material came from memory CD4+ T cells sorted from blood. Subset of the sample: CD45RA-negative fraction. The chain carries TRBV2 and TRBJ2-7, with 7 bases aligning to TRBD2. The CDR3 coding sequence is TGTGCCAGCAACCGATTGGCGGGAGCCCCAGAGCAGTACTTC. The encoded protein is CASNRLAGAPEQYF.